Given below is one T cell receptor beta chain in context. Its antigen is currently unknown. The CDR3 spans 15 residues. Germline V CDR1 and CDR2: MGHRA, YSYEKL. With V trimmed by 5 bases and J by 8 bases, 11 bases remained unmatched. The data derive from a study of beta chain features in type 1 diabetes. Whole-study results and caveats: It was not settled here whether HLA type affects TCRB rearrangement. All four CD4+ subsets of Type 1 diabetes patients contained TCRB CDR3s that were moderately but significantly shorter.

The sequenced template was cDNA made from the entire isolated RNA. Method: immunoSEQ multiplex PCR; TCRdb's copy keeps in-frame clones and lacks some. Of about 340,000 clones listed, about a tenth are singletons. Sample: central memory CD4+ T cells from blood. This sequence was found in a man aged 25 to 40 with type 1 diabetes. The genes are TRBV4-1 and TRBJ1-4, with 7 bases that match TRBD1. CDR3 residues: CASSSTGLSGEKLFF. The CDR3 DNA is TGCGCCAGCAGCTCGACAGGGCTTTCTGGCGAAAAACTGTTTTTT.